This T cell receptor (beta chain) was found in a study of identical twins (dated by TCRdb to about 2016). Background for the entire study: To test whether fetal clonotypes persist, this study deep-sequenced TCR alpha and beta repertoires from monozygotic twins, from unrelated adults of various ages, and from cord blood. Replicate twin experiments were performed at different times using different library preparation protocols to rule out contamination.

The CDR3, from cysteine to phenylalanine, totals 14 residues. Only the CDR3 part of the read is kept: 42 bases, read in frame from the first base. V and J lose 5 bases and 7 bases, and a span of 17 bases separates them. The method behind the library was 5' RACE. These reads were obtained on an Illumina HiSeq 2000. Template switching added a universal primer binding site, and the final cDNA carried a unique molecular identifier that allowed TCR cDNA molecules to be counted accurately. Specific primers in the conserved constant-segment region were used to synthesize first-strand cDNA for the TCR alpha and beta chains. To control for contamination, every cDNA library carried two barcodes: a SMART-Mk sample barcode plus Illumina barcodes. TruSeq adapter sequences along with Illumina sample barcodes were introduced in two successive PCR steps. The Illumina HiSeq platform was used with custom primers to sequence TCR alpha and beta cDNA libraries. The study's own analysis went as follows. Unique molecular identifiers were extracted from raw reads with MiGEC, and CDR3 positions were determined with MiXCR. For each individual, recombination models were inferred using an EM algorithm with the repgenHMM and IGoR tools. The analysis of shared clonotypes was done with the tcR package in R, with sharing normalized by the product of cloneset sizes. To study raw recombination without the effects of thymic and clonal selection, out-of-frame nonproductive sequences were analyzed. Starting from the raw public reads, TCRdb applied fastp trimming at Q25, assembled clones with MiXCR and retained in-frame beta chains. When rows share a CDR3 protein, they turn into one entry using the most common DNA and genes. TCRdb's processing, not the authors', yielded these V and J calls. Across this sample there are 400,000 to 500,000 distinct CDR3 sequences, with approximately 17% seen only once. In total, the top ten clones hold 12% of the sample.

The study at large found these results: The excess sharing between twins in beta out-of-frame sequences was weaker because fewer shared sequences reduced the signal-to-noise ratio. Out-of-frame TCR alpha sharing in monozygotic twins was systematically underestimated by recombination models, whereas sharing between unrelated individuals was in agreement with the recombination models. Compared with coincidental sharing between unrelated individuals, out-of-frame TCR alpha sequences shared between twins had an excess of sequences with low generation probability. Abundant cord blood beta clonotypes had fewer insertions, young adult naive repertoires showed a similar but weaker trend, and memory repertoires showed no such trend. Because the same donors could not be followed over many years, the conclusions relied on cross-sectional statistical analysis. Zero-insertion analyses could be partly confounded by invariant T cells such as MAIT and iNKT, though diverse VJ usage argued against such confounding for most clonotypes.

With regard to this clonotype: It has no known antigen specificity. There are no base qualities to consult, and no much larger clone falls within one base.

Every donor was a healthy Caucasian. Three unrelated non-twin adults were additionally sequenced: a male aged 18 to 30, a male aged 50 to 59 and a female aged 50 to 59. Miltenyi CD45RO+ enrichment and human naive T-cell isolation kits were used to isolate memory (CD45RO+) and naive T cells from PBMC. What was sequenced was naive T cells sorted from blood. In the paper's terms, the cell subset or site label means: cells isolated with a human naive T-cell isolation kit. The chain was built from TRBV12-3 or TRBV12-4 and TRBJ2-5; a confident D gene designation cannot be given. This clonotype was obtained from a man in his fifties or sixties in good health. At the DNA level, the sequence is TGTGCCAGCAGTCCGATGTTGGGGTCTGGGACCCAGTACTTC. Translation gives CASSPMLGSGTQYF.